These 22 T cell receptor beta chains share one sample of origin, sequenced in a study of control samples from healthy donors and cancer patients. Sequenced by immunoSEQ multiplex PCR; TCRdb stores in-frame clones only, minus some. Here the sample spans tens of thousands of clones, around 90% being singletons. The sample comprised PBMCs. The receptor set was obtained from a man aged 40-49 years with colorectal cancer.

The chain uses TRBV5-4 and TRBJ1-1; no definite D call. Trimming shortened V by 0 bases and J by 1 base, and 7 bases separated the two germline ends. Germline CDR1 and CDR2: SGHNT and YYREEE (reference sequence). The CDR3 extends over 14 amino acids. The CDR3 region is CASSLGTENTEAFF. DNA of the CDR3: TGTGCCAGCAGCTTGGGGACGGAGAACACTGAAGCTTTCTTT.

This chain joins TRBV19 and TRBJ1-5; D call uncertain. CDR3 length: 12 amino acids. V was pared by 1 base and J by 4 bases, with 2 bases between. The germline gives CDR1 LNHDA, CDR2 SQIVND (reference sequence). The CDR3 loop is CASSIGNQPQHF. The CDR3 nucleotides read TGTGCCAGTAGTATAGGTAATCAGCCCCAGCATTTT.

For the CDR3, the DNA is TGTGCCAGCAGTCAAGGGTTTGGCCGGGCGGCTTTCTTT. Amino acids: CASSQGFGRAAFF. The rearrangement joins TRBV28 to TRBJ1-1; no firm D call. The germline V gene has CDR1 MDHEN and CDR2 SYDVKM. V lost 5 bases, J lost 11 bases, and 18 bases lay in between. The CDR3 is made up of 13 amino acids.

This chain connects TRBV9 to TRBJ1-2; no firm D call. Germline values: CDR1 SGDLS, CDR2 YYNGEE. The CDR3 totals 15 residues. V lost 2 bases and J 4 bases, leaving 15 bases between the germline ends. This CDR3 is CASSVQEGVGYGYTF. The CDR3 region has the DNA TGTGCCAGCAGCGTCCAGGAGGGTGTCGGCTATGGCTACACCTTC. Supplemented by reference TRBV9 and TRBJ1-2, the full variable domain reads DSGVTQTPKHLITATGQRVTLRCSPRSGDLSVYWYQQSLDQGLQFLIQYYNGEERAKGNILERFSAQQFPDLHSELNLSSLELGDSALYFCASSVQEGVGYGYTFGSGTRLTVV.

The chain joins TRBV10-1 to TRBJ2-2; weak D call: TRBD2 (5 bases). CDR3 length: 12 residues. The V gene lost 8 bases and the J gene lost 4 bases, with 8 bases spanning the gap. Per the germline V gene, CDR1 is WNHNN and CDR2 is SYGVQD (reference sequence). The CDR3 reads CASCAGTGELFF. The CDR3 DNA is TGCGCCAGCTGTGCGGGCACCGGGGAGCTGTTTTTT.

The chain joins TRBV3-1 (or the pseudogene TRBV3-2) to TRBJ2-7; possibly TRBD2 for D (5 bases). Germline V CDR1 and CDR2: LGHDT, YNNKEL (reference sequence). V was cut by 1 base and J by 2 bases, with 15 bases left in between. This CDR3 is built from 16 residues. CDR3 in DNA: TGTGCCAGCAGCCAAGGGGTGAGGAGCGGAACCTACGAGCAGTACTTC. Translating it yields CASSQGVRSGTYEQYF.

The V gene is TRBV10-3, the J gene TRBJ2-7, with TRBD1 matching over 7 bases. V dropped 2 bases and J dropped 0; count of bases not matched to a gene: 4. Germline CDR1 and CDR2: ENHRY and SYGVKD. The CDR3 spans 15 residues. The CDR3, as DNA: TGTGCCATCAGTGAGCGGGACAGAGGCTCCTACGAGCAGTACTTC. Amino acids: CAISERDRGSYEQYF.

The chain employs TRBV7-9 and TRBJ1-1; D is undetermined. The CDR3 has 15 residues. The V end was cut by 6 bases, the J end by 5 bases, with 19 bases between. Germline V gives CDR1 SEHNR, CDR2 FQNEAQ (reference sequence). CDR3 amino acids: CASRPPIGMGTEAFF. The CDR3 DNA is TGTGCCAGCAGGCCCCCCATCGGGATGGGAACTGAAGCTTTCTTT.

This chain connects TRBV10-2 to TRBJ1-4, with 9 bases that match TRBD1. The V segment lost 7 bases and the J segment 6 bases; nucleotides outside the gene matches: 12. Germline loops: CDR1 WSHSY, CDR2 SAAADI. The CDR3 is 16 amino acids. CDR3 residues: CASTRTGDFGHEKLFF. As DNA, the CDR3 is TGCGCCAGCACCAGGACAGGGGATTTTGGGCATGAAAAACTGTTTTTT.

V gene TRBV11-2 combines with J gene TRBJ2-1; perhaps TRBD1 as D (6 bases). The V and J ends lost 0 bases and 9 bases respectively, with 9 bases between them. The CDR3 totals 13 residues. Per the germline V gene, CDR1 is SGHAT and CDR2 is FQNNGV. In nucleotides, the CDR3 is TGTGCCAGCAGCTTAGAAGTACAGGGTGAGCAGTTCTTC. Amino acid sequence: CASSLEVQGEQFF.

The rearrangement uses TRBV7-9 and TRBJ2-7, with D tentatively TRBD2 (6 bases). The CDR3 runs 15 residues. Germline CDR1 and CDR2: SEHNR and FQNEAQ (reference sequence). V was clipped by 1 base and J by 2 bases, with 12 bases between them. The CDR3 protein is CASSLGGGPTYEQYF. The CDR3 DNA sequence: TGTGCCAGCAGCTTAGGAGGAGGGCCCACCTACGAGCAGTACTTC.

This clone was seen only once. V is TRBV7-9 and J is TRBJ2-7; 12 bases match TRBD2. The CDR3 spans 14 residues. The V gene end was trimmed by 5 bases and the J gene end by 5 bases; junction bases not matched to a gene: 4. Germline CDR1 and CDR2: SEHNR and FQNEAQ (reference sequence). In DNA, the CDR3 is TGTGCCAGCAGCACTAGCGGGAGGAGGGACGAGCAGTACTTC. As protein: CASSTSGRRDEQYF.

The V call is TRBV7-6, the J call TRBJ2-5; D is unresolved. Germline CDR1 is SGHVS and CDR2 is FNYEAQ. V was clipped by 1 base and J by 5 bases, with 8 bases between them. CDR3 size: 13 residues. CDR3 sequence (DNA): TGTGCCAGCAGCTTAGTTCAGAGGGAGACCCAGTACTTC. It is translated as CASSLVQRETQYF.

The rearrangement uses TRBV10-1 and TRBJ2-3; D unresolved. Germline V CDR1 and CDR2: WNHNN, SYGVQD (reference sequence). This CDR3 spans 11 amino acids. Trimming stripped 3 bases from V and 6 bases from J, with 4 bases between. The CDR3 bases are TGCGCCAGCAGTGATTTGGATACGCAGTATTTT. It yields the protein CASSDLDTQYF.

As DNA, the CDR3 is TGTGCCAGCAGTGGAGACATCTCTTCACCCCTCCACTTT. It yields the protein CASSGDISSPLHF. The rearrangement links TRBV2 to TRBJ1-6, with D uncertain. The CDR3 loop spans 13 amino acids. From germline, CDR1 is SNHLY and CDR2 FYNNEI. The V end was cut by 4 bases, the J end by 9 bases, with 10 bases between. Complete variable domain (other parts from reference TRBV2 and TRBJ1-6): EPEVTQTPSHQVTQMGQEVILRCVPISNHLYFYWYRQILGQKVEFLVSFYNNEISEKSEIFDDQFSVERPDGSNFTLKIRSTKLEDSAMYFCASSGDISSPLHFGNGTRLTVT.

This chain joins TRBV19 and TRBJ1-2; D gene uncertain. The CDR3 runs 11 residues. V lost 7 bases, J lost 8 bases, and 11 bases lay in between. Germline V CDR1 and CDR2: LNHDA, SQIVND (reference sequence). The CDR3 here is CASKGVEGYTF. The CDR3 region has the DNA TGTGCCAGTAAGGGTGTGGAGGGCTACACCTTC.

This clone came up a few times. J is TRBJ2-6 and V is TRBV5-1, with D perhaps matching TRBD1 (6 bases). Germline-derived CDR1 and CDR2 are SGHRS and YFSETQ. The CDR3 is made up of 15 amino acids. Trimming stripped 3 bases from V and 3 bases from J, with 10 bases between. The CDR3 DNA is TGCGCCAGCAGCTATACAGGGTATGGGGCCAACGTCCTGACTTTC. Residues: CASSYTGYGANVLTF.

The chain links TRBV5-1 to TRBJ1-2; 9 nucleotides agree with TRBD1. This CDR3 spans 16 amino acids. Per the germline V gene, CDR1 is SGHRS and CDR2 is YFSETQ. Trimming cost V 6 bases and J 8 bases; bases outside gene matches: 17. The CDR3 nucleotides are TGCGCCAGCACGCCCGGGACAGGGTACCCCCTCGGGGGCTACACCTTC. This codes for CASTPGTGYPLGGYTF.

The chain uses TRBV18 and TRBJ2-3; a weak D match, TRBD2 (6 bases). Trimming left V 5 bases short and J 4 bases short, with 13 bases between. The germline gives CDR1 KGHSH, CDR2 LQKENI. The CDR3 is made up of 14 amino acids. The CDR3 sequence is CASSGEAGSDTQYF. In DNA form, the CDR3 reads TGTGCCAGCTCAGGGGAGGCGGGCTCAGATACGCAGTATTTT.

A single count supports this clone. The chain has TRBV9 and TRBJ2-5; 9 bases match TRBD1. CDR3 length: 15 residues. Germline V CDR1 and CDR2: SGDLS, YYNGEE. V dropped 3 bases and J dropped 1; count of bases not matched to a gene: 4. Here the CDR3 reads CASSATTGGQETQYF. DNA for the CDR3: TGTGCCAGCAGCGCGACGACAGGGGGCCAAGAGACCCAGTACTTC. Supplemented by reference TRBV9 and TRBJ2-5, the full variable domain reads DSGVTQTPKHLITATGQRVTLRCSPRSGDLSVYWYQQSLDQGLQFLIQYYNGEERAKGNILERFSAQQFPDLHSELNLSSLELGDSALYFCASSATTGGQETQYFGPGTRLLVL.

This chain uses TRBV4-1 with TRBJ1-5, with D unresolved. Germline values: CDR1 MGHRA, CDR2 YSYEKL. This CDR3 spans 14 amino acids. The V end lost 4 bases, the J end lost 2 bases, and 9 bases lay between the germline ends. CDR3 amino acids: CASSPRERNQPQHF. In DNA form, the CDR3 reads TGCGCCAGCAGCCCGAGGGAGCGCAATCAGCCCCAGCATTTT.

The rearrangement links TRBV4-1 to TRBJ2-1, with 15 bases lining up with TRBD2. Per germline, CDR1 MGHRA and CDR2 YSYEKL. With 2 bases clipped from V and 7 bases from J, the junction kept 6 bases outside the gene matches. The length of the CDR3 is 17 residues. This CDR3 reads CASSQRSGLAGGNEQFF. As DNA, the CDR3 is TGCGCCAGCAGCCAAAGGTCGGGACTAGCGGGGGGTAATGAGCAGTTCTTC.